Included here is one TCR beta chain sequence, with context. There is no known antigen for this receptor. The record has no base qualities; no much larger clone is one base away. TCRbeta CDR3 regions were amplified from genomic DNA by means of the immunoSEQ Assay, a bias-controlled multiplex PCR. Regarding the original processing steps: Within the assay, amplification of reference gene primers was used to estimate how many nucleated cells each sample contained. Sequence reads were collapsed and filtered to measure the absolute abundance of every unique TCRbeta CDR3 rearrangement. For each sample, productive Simpson clonality was calculated by taking the square root of Simpson's diversity index across productive rearrangements. This is the immuneACCESS table as TCRdb keeps it, with only in-frame sequences that have V and J called. A part of the clones is gone; compared with another copy, unresolved V genes explain less than half, and the rest is unexplained. Clone size and the V and J calls come from that table; the DNA yielded D and trimming. This sample comprises roughly 73,000 clones, 85% to 90% of them detected only once. The ten largest make up 1.1% to 1.5% of the sample.

These data are taken from a study of blood T cell repertoires in COVID-19 (TCRdb year 2020). Describing the broader study: The collaborator samples originated in the United States, Italy and Spain and spanned the acute and convalescent phases of COVID-19. The prospective study material was composed of cDNA or gDNA derived from T cells, B-cell-depleted T cells, or PBMCs. The dataset comprised deeply sampled blood TCRbeta repertoires from subjects exposed to, actively infected with, or recovered from COVID-19. The repertoires were made available in a free public database intended to serve as a resource for research on the immune response to SARS-CoV-2. The samples were drawn from the first 160 participants of the ongoing ImmuneRACE study and from 950 to 1,500 subjects provided by 6 global collaborators. Sample metadata almost always included a de-identified subject ID, COVID-19 status, age in years and sex. Where available, HLA class I and class II types were taken from metadata supplied by the sample provider and were not determined by assay-based typing.

CDR1 MNHEY and CDR2 SMNVEV were looked up in the germline V gene (reference sequence). The V end gives up 6 bases and the J end 0 bases, leaving 17 bases in the junction not matched to a gene. Counted from cysteine to phenylalanine, this CDR3 has 19 amino acids. Solely the CDR3 DNA is kept, with 57 bases framed from the first base. Whole blood was collected in K2EDTA tubes by collaborating institutions according to the institutions' own protocols. For TCRbeta analysis, collaborators shipped samples in one of three forms: frozen whole blood, isolated PBMCs, or DNA extracted from either of those sample types. The paper's findings and limits, for the study overall: Clinical and demographic metadata were provided uncurated, with the amount varying by source and participant.

Sequenced material: peripheral blood. The TCR comes from a human donor in a cohort sampled during active COVID-19. The chain is encoded by TRBV27 joined to TRBJ2-7; TRBD2 agrees with 10 junctional bases. The sequence in DNA is TGTGCCAGCAGCCCCGCTTGGCTAGCGGGAGTAAAATTCTCCTACGAGCAGTACTTC. The translation is CASSPAWLAGVKFSYEQYF.